This T cell receptor (beta chain) was obtained from a study of vaccination effects on CD4 cells after COVID-19. The CDR3 length is 13 residues. Trimming cost V 0 bases and J 5 bases, with 8 bases left between them. Germline lookup yields CDR1 SGHNT and CDR2 YYREEE (reference sequence). Measured with immunoSEQ multiplex PCR; TCRdb has only the in-frame clones, and not every one. The sample holds 45,000 to 60,000 clones; 76% are singletons and the top ten take 12%. Following 10 days of culture, CD4+ T cells were isolated. Worth noting for this clone: Its specificity is not known.

The receptor's source is a human donor who had a prior SARS-CoV-2 infection. The sequences come from CD4+ T cells from PBMCs cultured without peptide, collected before COVID-19 vaccination. The chain has TRBV5-4 and TRBJ2-5; no reliable D call. CDR3: CASSLGVRETQYF. CDR3 DNA: TGTGCCAGCAGCTTGGGTGTTCGGGAGACCCAGTACTTC.